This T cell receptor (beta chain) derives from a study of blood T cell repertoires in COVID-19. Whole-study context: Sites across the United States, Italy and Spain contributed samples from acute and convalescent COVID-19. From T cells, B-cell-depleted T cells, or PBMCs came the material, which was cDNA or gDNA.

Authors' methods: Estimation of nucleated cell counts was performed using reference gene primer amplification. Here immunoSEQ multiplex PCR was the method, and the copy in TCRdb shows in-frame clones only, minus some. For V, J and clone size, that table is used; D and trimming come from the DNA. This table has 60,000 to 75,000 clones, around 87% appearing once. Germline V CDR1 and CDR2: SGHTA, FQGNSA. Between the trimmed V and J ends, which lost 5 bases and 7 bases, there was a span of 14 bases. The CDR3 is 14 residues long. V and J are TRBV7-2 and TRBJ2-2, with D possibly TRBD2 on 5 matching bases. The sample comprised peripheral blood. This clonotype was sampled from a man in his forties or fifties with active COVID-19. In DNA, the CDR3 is TGTGCCAGCAGCCGCGAGTTCGAGGGCGGGGAGCTGTTTTTT. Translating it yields CASSREFEGGELFF. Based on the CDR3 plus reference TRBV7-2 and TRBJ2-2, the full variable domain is GAGVSQSPSNKVTEKGKDVELRCDPISGHTALYWYRQSLGQGLEFLIYFQGNSAPDKSGLPSDRFSAERTGGSVSTLTIQRTQQEDSAVYLCASSREFEGGELFFGEGSRLTVL.